The clone carrying this T cell receptor (beta chain) appeared a single time. The antigen remains unidentified. Before any sequencing was done, the ViraFEST assay used viral peptide pools to expand antigen-specific CD4+ T cells. Culturing for about 10 days preceded CD4+ T cell isolation. Participants were vaccinated with two doses of either the BNT162b2 or mRNA-1273 vaccine. Germline values: CDR1 SGHRS, CDR2 YFSETQ. Trimming took 5 bases from V and 4 from J; bases not matched to a gene: 11. The CDR3 has 15 residues. This entry is derived from a study of vaccination effects on CD4 cells after COVID-19. General study results and limits: Nearly all vaccine-induced clones in healthy recipients recognized only SARS-CoV-2. There were few convalescent patients in the study and no early post-infection timepoints.

Produced via immunoSEQ multiplex PCR; TCRdb's table is partial and in-frame only. The sample has nearly 30,000 clones; 74% are singletons. This TCR came from a human donor who received a COVID-19 vaccine. The starting material was CD4+ T cells from PBMCs cultured with HCoV-OC43 spike peptides, obtained after COVID-19 vaccination. Subset of the sample: HCoV-OC43 spike overlapping peptide pool stimulation. The V call is TRBV5-1, the J call TRBJ2-5; 7 nucleotides align to TRBD1. The CDR3 is CASRPTGKELETQYF. The CDR3 DNA reads TGCGCCAGCAGACCGACAGGGAAAGAGCTAGAGACCCAGTACTTC.